This passage covers 22 T cell receptor beta chains from one sample sequenced in a study of cytomegalovirus exposure and HLA in healthy donors (dated by TCRdb to 2017 to 2019). The protocol used for the library was the immunoSEQ multiplex PCR assay. A mixture of 60 forward primers for TCR Vbeta segments and 13 reverse primers for TCR Jbeta segments was used in the multiplex PCR. The source is immuneACCESS, and TCRdb retained only in-frame sequences with V and J called. Part of the clones is not carried over; for the studies checked, unresolved V genes explain less than half of this, and the remainder is unexplained. A total of around 200,000 clones appear in this sample, about four fifths of them only once. The ten largest clones add up to over 1.5% of the sample. Sequencing was done on a sample of PBMCs. Receptor source: a man aged 50-59 years in good health and CMV-seronegative.

V is TRBV28 and J is TRBJ1-2, with D hard to call. The germline V gene has CDR1 MDHEN and CDR2 SYDVKM. Trimming removed 3 bases from V and 8 bases from J, with 13 bases in between. This CDR3 spans 13 amino acids. The CDR3 region has the DNA TGTGCCAGCAGTTTTCGGGGTGCTAGAGGCTACACCTTC. This gives the protein CASSFRGARGYTF.

This clone was counted only a few times. This rearrangement joins TRBV5-1 to TRBJ1-4, with 8 nucleotides matching TRBD1. This CDR3 region has 13 residues. The V segment lost 7 bases and the J segment 3 bases; nucleotides outside the gene matches: 2. Germline CDR1 reads SGHRS; CDR2 reads YFSETQ. This chain's CDR3 is CASQGASNEKLFF. As DNA, the CDR3 is TGCGCCAGCCAGGGGGCGTCTAATGAAAAACTGTTTTTT.

The chain recombines TRBV5-6 with TRBJ2-5, with a possible D match to TRBD2 (6 bases). This CDR3 is built from 14 residues. V lost 1 base and J lost 5, with 12 bases in between. Germline V CDR1 and CDR2: SGHDT, YYEEEE. CDR3 residues: CASSLRRAGETQYF. The CDR3 bases are TGTGCCAGCAGCTTGAGGAGGGCTGGGGAGACCCAGTACTTC.

The rearrangement joins TRBV18 to TRBJ1-2; possibly TRBD1 for D (6 bases). Trimming took 5 bases from V and 4 from J, leaving 8 bases between them. This CDR3 is 12 amino acids long. Germline V gives CDR1 KGHSH, CDR2 LQKENI. The CDR3: CASSRDIYGYTF. The CDR3 DNA is TGTGCCAGCTCAAGGGACATCTATGGCTACACCTTC.

Points on this clone: This sample includes further DNA sequences coding for the same CDR3. V and J are TRBV4-3 and TRBJ1-2; D might be TRBD1 (6 bases). Trimming pared 4 bases from V and 2 bases from J, leaving 8 bases between. Per germline, CDR1 LGHNA and CDR2 YSLEER. The CDR3 spans 13 residues. For the CDR3, the DNA is TGCGCCAGCAGCCGGGACACCAACTATGGCTACACCTTC. This translates into CASSRDTNYGYTF.

The chain joins TRBV4-3 to TRBJ2-1; TRBD2 agrees at 8 bases. Germline values: CDR1 LGHNA, CDR2 YSLEER. CDR3 length equals 17 residues. The V gene end was trimmed by 0 bases and the J gene end by 6 bases; junction bases not matched to a gene: 10. CDR3 nucleotide sequence: TGCGCCAGCAGCCAAGAGGGGGTACAGACTAGCGCCAATGAGCAGTTCTTC. Its translation is CASSQEGVQTSANEQFF.

The chain uses TRBV6-5 and TRBJ1-2; 9 bases are shared with TRBD1. Germline V gene lookup returns CDR1 MNHEY and CDR2 SVGAGI. The CDR3 totals 14 residues. J lost 1 base, V lost 6 bases, and 3 bases had no gene match. CDR3 nucleotides: TGTGCCAGCAGCATGGGACAGGGTAACTATGGCTACACCTTC. Encoded protein: CASSMGQGNYGYTF.

This chain uses TRBV7-6 with TRBJ2-5; 12 bases line up with TRBD2. The CDR3 runs to 15 residues. Germline trimming cut 4 bases from V and 4 bases from J; bases unmatched to any gene: 4. Germline CDR1 and CDR2: SGHVS and FNYEAQ. CDR3 loop: CASSSTSGGLETQYF. The CDR3 DNA sequence: TGTGCCAGCAGCTCTACTAGCGGGGGGTTAGAGACCCAGTACTTC.

V gene TRBV6-5 combines with J gene TRBJ2-3, with 8 bases lining up with TRBD1. The germline gives CDR1 MNHEY, CDR2 SVGAGI. J gave up 4 bases and V 7 bases, and 10 bases lay outside the gene matches. The CDR3 contains 15 residues. The CDR3 sequence: CASNGQGVGPDTQYF. The CDR3 bases are TGTGCCAGCAATGGACAGGGAGTGGGCCCAGATACGCAGTATTTT.

The genes are TRBV7-2 and TRBJ2-7; 8 nucleotides align to TRBD2. CDR1 is SGHTA and CDR2 is FQGNSA in the germline V gene. There are 15 residues in the CDR3. V was pared by 6 bases and J by 2 bases, with 9 bases of the junction left unmatched. CDR3 DNA: TGTGCCAGCAGGGGAGGGACGGGACTAGCCTACGAGCAGTACTTC. This sequence encodes CASRGGTGLAYEQYF.

The chain employs TRBV7-3 and TRBJ2-2, with 8 bases lining up with TRBD2. Germline V gene data show CDR1 as SGHTA and CDR2 as FQGTGA. The CDR3 consists of 18 residues. V shed 1 base and J 5 bases; nucleotides not matched to a gene: 12. The CDR3 loop reads CASSLIGPRGGLTGELFF. The DNA of the CDR3 is TGTGCCAGCAGCTTAATTGGGCCACGGGGGGGCCTTACCGGGGAGCTGTTTTTT.

The rearrangement joins TRBV9 to TRBJ2-1; 12 nucleotides match TRBD2. After removal of 5 bases from V and 4 bases from J, the junction contained 4 bases not matched to a gene. This CDR3 contains 15 residues. Germline CDR1 reads SGDLS; CDR2 reads YYNGEE. The DNA for the CDR3 is TGTGCCAGCAGTAAAACTAGCGGGGGGTACAATGAGCAGTTCTTC. This sequence encodes CASSKTSGGYNEQFF.

The chain has TRBV7-9 and TRBJ1-1; D uncertain. From germline, CDR1 is SEHNR and CDR2 FQNEAQ (reference sequence). The V end was cut by 3 bases, the J end by 3 bases, with 11 bases between. CDR3 length: 14 amino acids. The CDR3 DNA reads as TGTGCCAGCAGCTTTCGAGGTACGCACACTGAAGCTTTCTTT. This codes for CASSFRGTHTEAFF.

The CDR3 sequence is CASSYAQGISGNTIYF. The CDR3 nucleotides read TGTGCCAGCAGTTACGCTCAGGGGATCTCTGGAAACACCATATATTTT. The chain uses TRBV6-5 and TRBJ1-3, with D tentatively TRBD1 (6 bases). With 2 bases removed from V and 0 bases from J, the gap between germline ends came to 11 bases. This CDR3 comprises 16 residues. CDR1 and CDR2 (germline): MNHEY, SVGAGI.

The V call is TRBV5-1, the J call TRBJ2-5; D might be TRBD2 (5 bases). This CDR3 is built from 16 residues. Trimming shortened V by 1 base and J by 5 bases, and 18 bases separated the two germline ends. Germline V gene data show CDR1 as SGHRS and CDR2 as YFSETQ. This chain's CDR3 is CASSLQVPGLRETQYF. DNA of the CDR3: TGCGCCAGCAGCTTGCAGGTACCAGGACTTCGGGAGACCCAGTACTTC.

The V call is TRBV11-2, the J call TRBJ1-3; D is undetermined. Looked up from germline, CDR1 is SGHAT and CDR2 is FQNNGV. The CDR3 is 15 amino acids. The ends were cut back, 5 bases at V and 5 bases at J, with 16 bases in the middle. CDR3 bases: TGTGCCAGCAGCCCCAGTGGAGCGCCGAGAAACACCATATATTTT. It codes for CASSPSGAPRNTIYF.

This clone came up a few times. This chain uses TRBV18 with TRBJ1-4, with TRBD1 matching 10 bases. Trimming removed 5 bases from V and 1 base from J; junction bases left unmatched: 10. This CDR3 comprises 18 residues. CDR1 KGHSH and CDR2 LQKENI come from the germline V gene. The DNA for the CDR3 is TGTGCCAGCTCAGGATCCGGGACAGGGGTCTTAACTAATGAAAAACTGTTTTTT. Residues: CASSGSGTGVLTNEKLFF.

This clone was counted only a few times. The genes are TRBV6-5 and TRBJ2-3, with a possible D match to TRBD2 (5 bases). The CDR3 is 15 residues long. The germline V gene has CDR1 MNHEY and CDR2 SVGAGI. V shed 4 bases and J shed 2 bases, with 13 bases lying between them. The CDR3 nucleotides read TGTGCCAGCAGTTCTGCCGGACTTCACACAGATACGCAGTATTTT. Translated, it gives CASSSAGLHTDTQYF.

The V call is TRBV30, the J call TRBJ1-5, with TRBD1 matching over 8 bases. This CDR3 is built from 13 residues. V lost 0 bases and J lost 7; bases outside the gene matches: 2. Germline values: CDR1 GTSNPN, CDR2 SVGIG (reference sequence). The CDR3 DNA is TGTGCCTGGAGTGTTCAGGGGGCACAGCCCCAGCATTTT. Its protein is CAWSVQGAQPQHF.

This chain links TRBV27 with TRBJ2-7; 7 bases are a match to TRBD1. Trimming removed 0 bases from V and 3 bases from J; junction bases left unmatched: 8. The CDR3 sequence is 16 residues long. Germline CDR1 reads MNHEY; CDR2 reads SMNVEV (reference sequence). CDR3 nucleotide sequence: TGTGCCAGCAGTTTATCGAGAGGACAGGCAAACTACGAGCAGTACTTC. This encodes CASSLSRGQANYEQYF.

About this clone: This sample includes further DNA sequences coding for the same CDR3. The J gene is TRBJ2-5, the V gene TRBV5-6, with no clear D. V was cut by 3 bases and J by 5 bases, with 5 bases left in between. CDR1 is SGHDT, CDR2 YYEEEE, per germline. The CDR3 has 11 residues. CDR3 region: CASSSLETQYF. CDR3 coding DNA: TGTGCCAGCAGCTCCCTCGAGACCCAGTACTTC.

The rearrangement uses TRBV6-5 and TRBJ2-5; TRBD2 might be the D (6 bases). With 5 bases removed from V and 5 bases from J, the gap between germline ends came to 9 bases. Germline values: CDR1 MNHEY, CDR2 SVGAGI. The CDR3 is made up of 12 amino acids. CDR3 loop: CASSPGRETQYF. The CDR3 bases are TGTGCCAGCAGTCCAGGGAGGGAGACCCAGTACTTC.